This is a list of T cell receptor beta chains from one sample in a study of CXCR3-negative and CXCR3-positive naive CD8 T cells. TCRdb reprocessed the 5' RACE reads; each CDR3 protein has one entry and no DNA is given. In all, the sample yields over 8,000 distinct CDR3 sequences. Sequenced: naive CXCR3- CD8+ T cells from blood. The receptors come from a human donor in good health. Some clones in this sample may be carry-over from other donors' samples. Both conserved end residues are part of each CDR3. A clone size is listed for some rows: how often the clone was seen (once, few, many), or a class if it is expanded.

size,V,J,CDR3
medium-sized,TRBV12-3/TRBV12-4,TRBJ2-3,CASSFSQSTSTDTQYF
NA,TRBV28,TRBJ2-3,CASSFGSSGRTDTQYF
NA,TRBV13,TRBJ2-7,CASSSPGQSYEQYF
NA,TRBV7-9,TRBJ2-1,CASSTQYNEQFF
medium-sized,TRBV4-3,TRBJ1-4,CASSQGRREKLFF
medium-sized,TRBV20-1,TRBJ2-7,CSARARLAGGQFYEQYF
medium-sized,TRBV12-3/TRBV12-4,TRBJ2-1,CASSSADVAGIPYNEQFF
NA,TRBV5-5,TRBJ2-2,CASSLSDTGELFF
NA,TRBV28,TRBJ2-1,CASRGTGAGYEQFF
NA,TRBV12-3/TRBV12-4,TRBJ2-3,CASSFPQSGLTDTQYF
NA,TRBV29-1,TRBJ2-1,CSVVTGGEQFF
medium-sized,TRBV12-3/TRBV12-4,TRBJ1-2,CASSLGVEAPNGYTF
medium-sized,TRBV4-1,TRBJ2-1,CASSLLDGGTYNEQFF
NA,TRBV7-2,TRBJ1-3,CASSPIEEGSGNTIYF
medium-sized,TRBV28,TRBJ2-5,CASSLRGYFWAQYF
medium-sized,TRBV7-9,TRBJ2-3,CASSSEDESTDTQYF
NA,TRBV29-1,TRBJ2-1,CSVDLADYNEQFF
NA,TRBV2,TRBJ2-2,CASRWTQNTGELFF
NA,TRBV5-1,TRBJ2-3,CASSLGSGSTDTQYF
NA,TRBV2,TRBJ2-3,CASSYPGGTDTQYF
NA,TRBV6-2/TRBV6-3,TRBJ2-6,CAGPTLAGGPTPGANVLTF
medium-sized,TRBV29-1,TRBJ2-1,CSVLAVSYNEQFF
NA,TRBV11-3,TRBJ2-3,CASTPGRQGPDTQYF
NA,TRBV4-1,TRBJ2-2,CASSQVGGAGELFF